What follows are 11 T cell receptor beta chains derived from one specimen sequenced in a study of monozygotic twins with inflammatory bowel disease. TCRdb reprocessed the 5' RACE reads and stores each CDR3 protein as one record, lacking DNA. The table lists nearly 450,000 distinct CDR3 sequences. The source material was blood. The source of these receptors is a human donor with ulcerative colitis or Crohn's disease, or a healthy co-twin of an affected twin (not recorded which).

The chain employs TRBV20-1 and TRBJ2-3. The CDR3 has 13 amino acids. Looked up from germline, CDR1 is DFQATT and CDR2 is SNEGSKA (reference sequence). The chain's CDR3 is CSARSGITDTQYF.

The chain uses TRBV30 and TRBJ2-3. The CDR3 extends over 12 amino acids. Per the germline V gene, CDR1 is GTSNPN and CDR2 is SVGIG (reference sequence). The chain's CDR3 is CAWTSLRDTQYF.

The rearrangement links TRBV6-4 to TRBJ2-1; lacking DNA, the TRBD2 call made by TCRdb goes unchecked. CDR1 MRHNA and CDR2 SNTAGT come from the germline V gene. The CDR3 extends over 14 amino acids. CDR3: CASSDESGRNEQFF.

This chain connects TRBV20-1 to TRBJ2-5; TCRdb's assignment of TRBD2 cannot be checked, as there is no DNA. The CDR3 is 13 residues long. The germline gives CDR1 DFQATT, CDR2 SNEGSKA (reference sequence). CDR3 in amino acids: CSAIGLAGEIQYF.

The V and J genes are TRBV24-1 and TRBJ2-1. From germline, CDR1 is KGHDR and CDR2 SFDVKD. The length of the CDR3 is 12 residues. This CDR3 reads CATSGSEREQFF.

The chain has TRBV5-1 and TRBJ1-4; TCRdb indicates TRBD1, and absent DNA this call remains unverified. CDR3 length: 16 amino acids. The V gene's germline CDR1 is SGHRS and CDR2 YFSETQ. This chain's CDR3 is CASSLSQGAANEKLFF.

The chain couples TRBV4-1 to TRBJ2-2. Per germline, CDR1 MGHRA and CDR2 YSYEKL. The CDR3 extends over 14 amino acids. The CDR3 sequence: CASSQGLNTGELFF.

V is TRBV19 and J is TRBJ2-2; TCRdb's D call, TRBD1, is unchecked because there is no DNA. This CDR3 is built from 14 residues. The germline CDR1 and CDR2 sequences are LNHDA and SQIVND (reference sequence). CDR3 protein: CASSPRTGAGELFF.

This chain links TRBV10-3 with TRBJ2-2; the D call of TRBD2 rests on TCRdb alone, since no DNA is present to check it. The CDR3 totals 15 residues. CDR1 is ENHRY, CDR2 SYGVKD, per germline. The CDR3 sequence: CAISELAGLTGELFF.

This chain links TRBV5-6 with TRBJ1-1. This CDR3 contains 16 residues. Germline V lookup: CDR1 SGHDT, CDR2 YYEEEE. The CDR3 reads CASRPLGGPTNTEAFF.

J is TRBJ2-1 and V is TRBV7-9; the TCRdb call, TRBD2, lacks DNA for checking. The CDR3 sequence is 16 residues long. Looked up from germline, CDR1 is SEHNR and CDR2 is FQNEAQ (reference sequence). This chain's CDR3 is CASSTSGSGSYNEQFF.